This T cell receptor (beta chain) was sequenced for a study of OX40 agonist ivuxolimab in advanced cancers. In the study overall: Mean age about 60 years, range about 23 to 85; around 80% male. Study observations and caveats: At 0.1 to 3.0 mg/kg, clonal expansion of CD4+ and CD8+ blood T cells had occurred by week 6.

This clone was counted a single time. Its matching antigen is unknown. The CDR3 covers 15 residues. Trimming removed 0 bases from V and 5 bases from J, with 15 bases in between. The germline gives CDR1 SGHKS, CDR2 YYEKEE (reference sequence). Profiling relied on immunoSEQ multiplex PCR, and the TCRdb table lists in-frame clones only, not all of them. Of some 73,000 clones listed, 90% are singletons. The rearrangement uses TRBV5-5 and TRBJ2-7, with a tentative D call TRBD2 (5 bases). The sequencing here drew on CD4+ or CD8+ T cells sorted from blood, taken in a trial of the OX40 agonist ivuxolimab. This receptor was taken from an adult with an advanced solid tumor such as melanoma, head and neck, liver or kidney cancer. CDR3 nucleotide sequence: TGTGCCAGCAGCTTGGGCTTGAGACTACTGGACGAGCAGTACTTC. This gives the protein CASSLGLRLLDEQYF.